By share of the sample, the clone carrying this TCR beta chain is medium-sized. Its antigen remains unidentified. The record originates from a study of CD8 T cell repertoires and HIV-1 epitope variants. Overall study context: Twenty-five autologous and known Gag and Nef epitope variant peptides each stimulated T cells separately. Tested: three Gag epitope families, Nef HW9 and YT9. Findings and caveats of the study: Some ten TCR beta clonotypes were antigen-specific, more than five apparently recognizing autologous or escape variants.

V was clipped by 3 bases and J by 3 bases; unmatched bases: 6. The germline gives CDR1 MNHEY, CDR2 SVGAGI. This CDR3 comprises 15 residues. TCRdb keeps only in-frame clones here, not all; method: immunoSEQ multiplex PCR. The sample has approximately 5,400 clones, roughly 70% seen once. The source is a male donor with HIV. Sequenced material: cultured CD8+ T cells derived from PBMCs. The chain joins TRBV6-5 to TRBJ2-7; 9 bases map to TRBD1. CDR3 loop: CASSYRGTGFYEQYF. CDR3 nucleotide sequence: TGTGCCAGCAGTTATCGAGGGACAGGGTTCTACGAGCAGTACTTC.